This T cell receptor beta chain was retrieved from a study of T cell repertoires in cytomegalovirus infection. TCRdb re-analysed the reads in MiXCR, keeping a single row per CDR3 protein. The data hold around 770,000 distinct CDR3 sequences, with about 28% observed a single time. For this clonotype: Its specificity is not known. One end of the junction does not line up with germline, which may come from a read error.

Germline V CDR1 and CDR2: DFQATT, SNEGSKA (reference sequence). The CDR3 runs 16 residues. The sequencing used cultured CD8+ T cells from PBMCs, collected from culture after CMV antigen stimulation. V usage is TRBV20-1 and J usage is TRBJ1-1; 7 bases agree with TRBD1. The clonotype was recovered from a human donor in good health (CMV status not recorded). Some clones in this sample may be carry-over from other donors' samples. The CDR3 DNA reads TGCGGTGCTAGAGATTTCCGGACAGGAGCGAACACTGAAGCTTTCTTT. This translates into CGARDFRTGANTEAFF.